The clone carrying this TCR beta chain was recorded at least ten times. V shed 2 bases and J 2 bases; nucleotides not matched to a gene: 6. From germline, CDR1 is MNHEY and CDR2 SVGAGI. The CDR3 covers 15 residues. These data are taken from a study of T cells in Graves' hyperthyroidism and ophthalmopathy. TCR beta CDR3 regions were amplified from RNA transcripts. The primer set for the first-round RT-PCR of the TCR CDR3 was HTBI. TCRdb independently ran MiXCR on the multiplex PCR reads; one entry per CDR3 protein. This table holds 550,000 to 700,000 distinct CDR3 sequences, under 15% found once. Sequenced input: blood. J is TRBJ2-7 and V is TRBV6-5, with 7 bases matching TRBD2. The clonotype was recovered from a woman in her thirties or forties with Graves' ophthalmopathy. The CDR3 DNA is TGTGCCAGCAGTTACGCGGGGGATCTGACCTACGAGCAGTACTTC. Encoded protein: CASSYAGDLTYEQYF.